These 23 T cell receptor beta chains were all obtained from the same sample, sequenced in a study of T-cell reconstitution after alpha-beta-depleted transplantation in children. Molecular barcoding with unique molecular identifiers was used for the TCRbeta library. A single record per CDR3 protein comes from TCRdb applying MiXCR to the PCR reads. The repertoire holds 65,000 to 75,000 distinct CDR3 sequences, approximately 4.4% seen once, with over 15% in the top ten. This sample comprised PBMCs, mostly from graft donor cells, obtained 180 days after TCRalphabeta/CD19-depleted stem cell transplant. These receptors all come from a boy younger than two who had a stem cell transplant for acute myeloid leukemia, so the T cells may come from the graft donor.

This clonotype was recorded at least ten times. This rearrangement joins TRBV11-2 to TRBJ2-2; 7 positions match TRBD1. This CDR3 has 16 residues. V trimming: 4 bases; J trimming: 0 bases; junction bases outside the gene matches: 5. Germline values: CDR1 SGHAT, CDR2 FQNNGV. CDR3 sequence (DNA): TGTGCCAGCAGCTCTCGACAGGGACCGAACACCGGGGAGCTGTTTTTT. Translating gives CASSSRQGPNTGELFF.

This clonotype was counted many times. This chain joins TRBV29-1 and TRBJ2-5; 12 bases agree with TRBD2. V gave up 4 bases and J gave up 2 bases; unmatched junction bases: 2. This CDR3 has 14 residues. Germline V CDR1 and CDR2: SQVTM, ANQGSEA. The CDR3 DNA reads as TGCAGCGTTGGACTAGCGGGAGTTCAAGAGACCCAGTACTTC. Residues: CSVGLAGVQETQYF.

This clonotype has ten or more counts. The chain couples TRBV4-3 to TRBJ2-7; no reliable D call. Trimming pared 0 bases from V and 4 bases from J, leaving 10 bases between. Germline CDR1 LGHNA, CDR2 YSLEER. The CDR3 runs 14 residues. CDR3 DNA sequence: TGCGCCAGCAGCCAAGATGAACAGTCTTACGAGCAGTACTTC. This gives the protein CASSQDEQSYEQYF.

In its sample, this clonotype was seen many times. The DNA for the CDR3 is TGCGCCAGCAGGTTTACGACAGAACACACTGAAGCTTTCTTT. It encodes CASRFTTEHTEAFF. This chain uses TRBV5-1 with TRBJ1-1; a possible D gene is TRBD1 (5 bases). The CDR3 is made up of 14 amino acids. V lost 5 bases, J lost 3 bases, and 14 bases lay in between. Germline V gene data show CDR1 as SGHRS and CDR2 as YFSETQ.

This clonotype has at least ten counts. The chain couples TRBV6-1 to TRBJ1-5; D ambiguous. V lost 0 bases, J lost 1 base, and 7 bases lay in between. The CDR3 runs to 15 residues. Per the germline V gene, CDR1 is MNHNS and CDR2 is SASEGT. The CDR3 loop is CASSEALGSNQPQHF. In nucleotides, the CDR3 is TGTGCCAGCAGTGAAGCGCTTGGCAGCAATCAGCCCCAGCATTTT.

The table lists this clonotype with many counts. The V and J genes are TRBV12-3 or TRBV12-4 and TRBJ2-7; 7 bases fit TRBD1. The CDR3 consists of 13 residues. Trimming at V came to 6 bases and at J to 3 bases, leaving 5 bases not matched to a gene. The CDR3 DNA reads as TGTGCCAGCAGCTTGGGACAGATCTACGAGCAGTACTTC. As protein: CASSLGQIYEQYF.

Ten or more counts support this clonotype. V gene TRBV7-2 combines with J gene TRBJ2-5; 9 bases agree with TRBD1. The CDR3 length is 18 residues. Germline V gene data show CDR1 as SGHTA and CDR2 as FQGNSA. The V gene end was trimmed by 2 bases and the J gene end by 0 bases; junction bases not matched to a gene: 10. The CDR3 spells CASSLSPHRGRYQETQYF. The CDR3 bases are TGTGCCAGCAGCTTAAGTCCCCACAGGGGGCGGTACCAAGAGACCCAGTACTTC.

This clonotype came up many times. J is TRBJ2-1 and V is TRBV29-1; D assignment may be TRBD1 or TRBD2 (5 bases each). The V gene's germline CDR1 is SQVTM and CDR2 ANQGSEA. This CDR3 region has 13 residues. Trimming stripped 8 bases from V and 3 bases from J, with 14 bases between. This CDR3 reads CSFRGPDYNEQFF. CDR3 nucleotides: TGCAGCTTCCGGGGACCAGACTACAATGAGCAGTTCTTC.

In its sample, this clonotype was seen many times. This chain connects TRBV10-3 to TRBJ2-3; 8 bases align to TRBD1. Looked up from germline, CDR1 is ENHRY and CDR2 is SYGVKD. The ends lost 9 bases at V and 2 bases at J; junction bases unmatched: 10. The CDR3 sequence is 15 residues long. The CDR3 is CAIGQGMKPTDTQYF. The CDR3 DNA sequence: TGTGCCATAGGACAGGGAATGAAACCCACAGATACGCAGTATTTT.

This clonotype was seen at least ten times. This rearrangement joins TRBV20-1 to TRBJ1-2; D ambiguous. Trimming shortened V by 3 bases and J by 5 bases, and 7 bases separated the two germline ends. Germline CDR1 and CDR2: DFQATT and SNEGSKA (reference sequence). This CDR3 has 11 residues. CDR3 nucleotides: TGCAGTGCTAGGGATTCGTATGGCTACACCTTC. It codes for CSARDSYGYTF.

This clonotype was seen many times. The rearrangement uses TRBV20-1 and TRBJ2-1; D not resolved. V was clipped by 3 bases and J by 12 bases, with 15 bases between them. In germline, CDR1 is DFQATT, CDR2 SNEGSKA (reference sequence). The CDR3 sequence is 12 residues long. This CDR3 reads CSASSLPYLQFF. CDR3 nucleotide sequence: TGCAGTGCTAGTTCTCTCCCGTATTTGCAGTTCTTC.

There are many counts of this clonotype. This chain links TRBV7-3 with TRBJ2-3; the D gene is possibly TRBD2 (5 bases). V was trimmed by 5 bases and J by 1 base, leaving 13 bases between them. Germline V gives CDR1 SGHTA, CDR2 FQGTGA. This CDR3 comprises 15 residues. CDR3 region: CASSRQVGGTDTQYF. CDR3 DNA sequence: TGTGCCAGCAGCCGTCAGGTCGGGGGCACAGATACGCAGTATTTT.

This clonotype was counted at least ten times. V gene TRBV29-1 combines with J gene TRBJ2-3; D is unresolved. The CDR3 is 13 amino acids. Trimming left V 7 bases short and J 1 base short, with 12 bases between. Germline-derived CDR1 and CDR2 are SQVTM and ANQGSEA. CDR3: CSAPIAGTDTQYF. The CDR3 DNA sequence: TGCAGCGCCCCCATCGCAGGCACAGATACGCAGTATTTT.

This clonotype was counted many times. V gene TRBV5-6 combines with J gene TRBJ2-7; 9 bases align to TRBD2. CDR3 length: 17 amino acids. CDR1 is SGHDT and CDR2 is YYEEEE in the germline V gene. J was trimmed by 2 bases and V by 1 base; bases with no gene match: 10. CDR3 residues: CASSLRISGGPPYEQYV. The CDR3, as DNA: TGTGCCAGCAGCTTGCGGATTAGCGGGGGACCGCCCTACGAGCAGTACGTC.

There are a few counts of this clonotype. CDR3 region: CASSPWGISCSTDTQYF. The CDR3, as DNA: TGTGCCAGCAGCCCCTGGGGTATTAGTTGTTCGACAGATACGCAGTATTTT. V gene TRBV5-4 combines with J gene TRBJ2-3; D remains unclear. Deletions cut 4 bases from V and 3 bases from J, with 21 bases between. Germline lookup yields CDR1 SGHNT and CDR2 YYREEE (reference sequence). The CDR3 covers 17 residues.

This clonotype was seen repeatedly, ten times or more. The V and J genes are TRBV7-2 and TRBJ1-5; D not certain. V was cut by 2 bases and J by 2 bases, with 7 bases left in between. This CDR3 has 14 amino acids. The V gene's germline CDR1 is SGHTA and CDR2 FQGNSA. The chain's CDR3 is CASSLNWGNQPQHF. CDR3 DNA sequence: TGTGCCAGCAGCTTAAATTGGGGCAATCAGCCCCAGCATTTT.

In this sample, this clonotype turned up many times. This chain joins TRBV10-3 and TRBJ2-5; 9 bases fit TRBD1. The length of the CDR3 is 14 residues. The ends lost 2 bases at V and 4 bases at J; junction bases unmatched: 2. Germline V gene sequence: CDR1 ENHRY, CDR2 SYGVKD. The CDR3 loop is CAISEGQGRETQYF. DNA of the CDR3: TGTGCCATCAGTGAGGGACAGGGGAGAGAGACCCAGTACTTC.

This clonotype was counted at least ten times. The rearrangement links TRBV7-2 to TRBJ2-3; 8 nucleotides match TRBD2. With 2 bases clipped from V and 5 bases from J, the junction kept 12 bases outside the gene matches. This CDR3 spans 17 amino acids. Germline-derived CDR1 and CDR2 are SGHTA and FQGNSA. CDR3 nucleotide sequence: TGTGCCAGCAGCTTAACAAGCGGGGGCCGGAGTGGAGATACGCAGTATTTT. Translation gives CASSLTSGGRSGDTQYF.

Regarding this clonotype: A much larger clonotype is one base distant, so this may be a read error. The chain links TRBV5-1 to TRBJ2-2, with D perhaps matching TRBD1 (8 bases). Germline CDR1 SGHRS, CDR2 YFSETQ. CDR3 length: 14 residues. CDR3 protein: CASTGQGGTGEPFF. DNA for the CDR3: TGCGCCAGCACCGGACAGGGAGGGACCGGGGAGCCGTTTTTT. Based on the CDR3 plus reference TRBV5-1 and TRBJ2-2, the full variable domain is KAGVTQTPRYLIKTRGQQVTLSCSPISGHRSVSWYQQTPGQGLQFLFEYFSETQRNKGNFPGRFSGRQFSNSRSEMNVSTLELGDSALYLCASTGQGGTGEPFFGEGSRLTVL.

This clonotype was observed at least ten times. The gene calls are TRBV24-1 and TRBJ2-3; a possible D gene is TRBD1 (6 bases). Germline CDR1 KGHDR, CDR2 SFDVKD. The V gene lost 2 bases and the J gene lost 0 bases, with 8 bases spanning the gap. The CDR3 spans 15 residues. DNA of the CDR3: TGTGCCACCAGTGATTCAGGGGCTAGCACAGATACGCAGTATTTT. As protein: CATSDSGASTDTQYF.

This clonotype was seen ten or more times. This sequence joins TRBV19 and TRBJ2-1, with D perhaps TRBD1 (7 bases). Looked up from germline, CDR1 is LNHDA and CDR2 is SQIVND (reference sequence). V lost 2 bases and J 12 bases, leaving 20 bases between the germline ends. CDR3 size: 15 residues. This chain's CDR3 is CASSITPDRPGRQFF. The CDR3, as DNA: TGTGCCAGTAGTATAACCCCGGACAGGCCCGGGAGGCAGTTCTTC.

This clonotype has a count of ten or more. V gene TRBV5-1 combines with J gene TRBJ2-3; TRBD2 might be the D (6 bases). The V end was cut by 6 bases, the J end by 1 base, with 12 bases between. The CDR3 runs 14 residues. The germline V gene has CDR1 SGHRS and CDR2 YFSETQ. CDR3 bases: TGCGCCAGCAATCTGGGCGGGGGCACAGATACGCAGTATTTT. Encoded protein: CASNLGGGTDTQYF.

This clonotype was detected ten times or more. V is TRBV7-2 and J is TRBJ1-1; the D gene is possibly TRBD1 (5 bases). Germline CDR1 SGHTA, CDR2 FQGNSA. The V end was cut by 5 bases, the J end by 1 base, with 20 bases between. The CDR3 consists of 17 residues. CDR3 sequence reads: CASSPRGSGRKNTEAFF. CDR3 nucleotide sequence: TGTGCCAGCAGCCCCCGGGGGTCAGGTCGGAAGAACACTGAAGCTTTCTTT.